The 14 T cell receptor beta chains given below trace back to one sample, sequenced in a study of post-analysis software for immune sequencing data. Unique molecular identifiers were present in the TCR beta cDNA libraries. Each CDR3 protein is one row after TCRdb ran MiXCR on the PCR reads. The table lists hundreds of thousands of distinct CDR3 sequences, about 53% of them singletons. These receptors' targets are unknown. General observations from the study: There were about five TRBV segments more frequent in patients than controls, and TRBV5-6, TRBV5-1 and TRBV20-1 were among them.

Sequencing used blood. These receptors all come from a girl under 18 with multiple sclerosis.

V is TRBV12-3 or TRBV12-4 and J is TRBJ2-1; D ambiguous. Trimming left V 6 bases short and J 12 bases short, with 15 bases between. The CDR3 loop spans 12 amino acids. The DNA of the CDR3 is TGTGCCAGCAGACCCATCTCAGGTCGGCAGTTCTTC. This sequence encodes CASRPISGRQFF.

The J gene is TRBJ2-1, the V gene TRBV12-3 or TRBV12-4; 11 positions match TRBD2. This CDR3 has 18 residues. The junction had 14 bases not matched to a gene; V was cut back by 4 bases and J by 6 bases. CDR3 nucleotides: TGTGCCAGCAGTTCACGGCTCGGCCTAGCGGGAGGCGTCAATGAGCAGTTCTTC. Translating it yields CASSSRLGLAGGVNEQFF.

V and J are TRBV20-1 and TRBJ2-7, with D perhaps matching TRBD1 or TRBD2 (6 bases each). CDR1 DFQATT and CDR2 SNEGSKA come from the germline V gene (reference sequence). The CDR3 extends over 13 amino acids. V dropped 5 bases and J dropped 7 bases, with 18 bases sitting between them. The CDR3 nucleotides are TGCAGTGCTGGTCGGGACGGGGGCCGAGAGCAGTACTTC. Protein product: CSAGRDGGREQYF.

This clonotype has only a few counts. The chain recombines TRBV10-3 with TRBJ2-6; TRBD1 matches at 8 bases. The CDR3 loop spans 20 amino acids. V shed 5 bases and J 8 bases; nucleotides not matched to a gene: 23. Germline CDR1 ENHRY, CDR2 SYGVKD. This chain's CDR3 is CAISNQPSGQVPLSSNVLTF. CDR3 DNA: TGTGCCATCAGTAACCAACCTTCGGGACAGGTCCCACTTTCGTCCAACGTCCTGACTTTC.

V is TRBV12-3 or TRBV12-4 and J is TRBJ2-1, with D perhaps TRBD1 (5 bases). Between the trimmed V and J ends, which lost 2 bases and 0 bases, there was a span of 11 bases. The CDR3 totals 16 residues. The CDR3 sequence is CASSLTGPNSYNEQFF. CDR3 nucleotide sequence: TGTGCCAGCAGTTTAACAGGCCCAAACTCCTACAATGAGCAGTTCTTC.

The V gene is TRBV7-9, the J gene TRBJ2-1; 12 nucleotides match TRBD2. This CDR3 spans 18 amino acids. CDR1 is SEHNR and CDR2 is FQNEAQ in the germline V gene (reference sequence). V shed 1 base, J shed 4 bases, and the junction held 8 bases outside the gene matches. CDR3 protein: CASSLGRLAGASYNEQFF. The CDR3 coding sequence is TGTGCCAGCAGCTTAGGTAGACTAGCGGGAGCATCGTACAATGAGCAGTTCTTC.

This clonotype turned up a few times. The chain combines TRBV2 with TRBJ2-3; the D is unclear. V lost 3 bases and J lost 4, with 14 bases in between. This CDR3 is built from 15 residues. Germline CDR1 SNHLY, CDR2 FYNNEI. The CDR3 DNA reads as TGTGCCAGCAGTGACGCACCGATTTTTGCAGATACGCAGTATTTT. It yields the protein CASSDAPIFADTQYF. The full variable domain, in which reference TRBV2 and TRBJ2-3 provide the parts outside the CDR3, is EPEVTQTPSHQVTQMGQEVILRCVPISNHLYFYWYRQILGQKVEFLVSFYNNEISEKSEIFDDQFSVERPDGSNFTLKIRSTKLEDSAMYFCASSDAPIFADTQYFGPGTRLTVL.

This chain uses TRBV3-1 with TRBJ2-5, with D unresolved. Germline V gives CDR1 LGHDT, CDR2 YNNKEL (reference sequence). Trimming left V 5 bases short and J 7 bases short, with 14 bases between. The CDR3 runs 13 residues. The CDR3 DNA is TGTGCCAGCAGCTCGTCCCTCCTGGGGACCCAGTACTTC. It codes for CASSSSLLGTQYF.

V and J are TRBV12-5 and TRBJ2-5, with 7 bases identical to TRBD1. Trimming cost V 6 bases and J 2 bases; bases outside gene matches: 9. CDR1 is LGHNT, CDR2 FRNRAP, per germline. The CDR3 sequence is 15 residues long. CDR3 residues: CASGTGTAWQETQYF. The CDR3 DNA follows: TGTGCTAGTGGGACGGGGACAGCCTGGCAAGAGACCCAGTACTTC.

The V gene is TRBV18, the J gene TRBJ2-3; perhaps D is TRBD1 or TRBD2 (5 bases each). The CDR3 extends over 15 amino acids. Germline CDR1 reads KGHSH; CDR2 reads LQKENI. Trimming left V 3 bases short and J 0 bases short, with 10 bases between. The CDR3, as DNA: TGTGCCAGCTCACCCGCCTGGGACAGCACAGATACGCAGTATTTT. This translates into CASSPAWDSTDTQYF.

The J gene is TRBJ2-1, the V gene TRBV20-1, with 7 bases lining up with TRBD2. The germline V gene has CDR1 DFQATT and CDR2 SNEGSKA (reference sequence). The CDR3 covers 14 residues. V was pared by 6 bases and J by 4 bases, with 9 bases of the junction left unmatched. The CDR3 protein is CSAPPTSVYNEQFF. CDR3 DNA sequence: TGCAGTGCCCCCCCAACTAGCGTATACAATGAGCAGTTCTTC.

The chain links TRBV12-3 or TRBV12-4 to TRBJ1-3, with 9 nucleotides matching TRBD1. V lost 0 bases, J lost 4 bases, and 4 bases stayed unmatched. This CDR3 region has 16 residues. The CDR3 spells CASSLAGTGIGNTIYF. The CDR3 DNA is TGTGCCAGCAGTTTAGCCGGGACAGGGATCGGAAACACCATATATTTT.

Here the CDR3 reads CASNLLGQGDLYGYTF. The CDR3 bases are TGTGCCAGCAACCTACTGGGGCAGGGCGACCTCTATGGCTACACCTTC. The gene calls are TRBV19 and TRBJ1-2, with D possibly TRBD1 on 5 matching bases. In germline, CDR1 is LNHDA, CDR2 SQIVND (reference sequence). V lost 9 bases and J 4 bases, leaving 24 bases between the germline ends. This CDR3 has 16 residues.

J is TRBJ1-1 and V is TRBV7-2; no reliable D call. The CDR3 sequence is 14 residues long. The V gene lost 5 bases and the J gene lost 5 bases, with 15 bases spanning the gap. Per the germline V gene, CDR1 is SGHTA and CDR2 is FQGNSA. The CDR3 DNA follows: TGTGCCAGCAGCCCCCAGTGGGCCGGAACTGAAGCTTTCTTT. Encoded protein: CASSPQWAGTEAFF.